Sequencing of this TCR beta chain was carried out in a study of control samples from healthy donors and cancer patients. Clones were read by immunoSEQ multiplex PCR, and TCRdb kept only the in-frame ones, dropping some. The sample includes approximately 150,000 clones, nearly 90% of them seen just once. The junction had 11 bases not matched to a gene; V was cut back by 2 bases and J by 0 bases. This CDR3 spans 18 amino acids. Germline V gene sequence: CDR1 KGHSH, CDR2 LQKENI. V and J are TRBV18 and TRBJ2-3; 7 bases align to TRBD2. Sequenced input: PBMCs. This receptor was taken from a man aged 50 to 59 with head and neck cancer. The CDR3 here is CASSPGERGSFSTDTQYF. The CDR3 coding sequence is TGTGCCAGCTCACCAGGTGAGCGGGGCTCTTTTAGCACAGATACGCAGTATTTT. Complete variable domain (other parts from reference TRBV18 and TRBJ2-3): NAGVMQNPRHLVRRRGQEARLRCSPMKGHSHVYWYRQLPEEGLKFMVYLQKENIIDESGMPKERFSAEFPKEGPSILRIQQVVRGDSAAYFCASSPGERGSFSTDTQYFGPGTRLTVL.